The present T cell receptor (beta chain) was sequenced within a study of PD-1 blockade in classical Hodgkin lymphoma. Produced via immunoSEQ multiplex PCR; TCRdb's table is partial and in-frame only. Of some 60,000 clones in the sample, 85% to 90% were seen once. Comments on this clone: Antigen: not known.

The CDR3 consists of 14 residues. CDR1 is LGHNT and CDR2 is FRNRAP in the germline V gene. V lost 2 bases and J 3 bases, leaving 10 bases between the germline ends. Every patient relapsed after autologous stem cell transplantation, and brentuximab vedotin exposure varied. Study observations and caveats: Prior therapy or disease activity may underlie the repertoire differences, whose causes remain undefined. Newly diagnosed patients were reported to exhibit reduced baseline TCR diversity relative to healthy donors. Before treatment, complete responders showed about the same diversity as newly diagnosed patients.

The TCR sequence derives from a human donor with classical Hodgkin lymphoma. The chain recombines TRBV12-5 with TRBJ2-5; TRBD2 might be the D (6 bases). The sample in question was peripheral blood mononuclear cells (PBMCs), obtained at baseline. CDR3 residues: CASGLRGSEETQYF. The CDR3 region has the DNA TGTGCTAGTGGTTTGCGGGGGTCAGAAGAGACCCAGTACTTC.